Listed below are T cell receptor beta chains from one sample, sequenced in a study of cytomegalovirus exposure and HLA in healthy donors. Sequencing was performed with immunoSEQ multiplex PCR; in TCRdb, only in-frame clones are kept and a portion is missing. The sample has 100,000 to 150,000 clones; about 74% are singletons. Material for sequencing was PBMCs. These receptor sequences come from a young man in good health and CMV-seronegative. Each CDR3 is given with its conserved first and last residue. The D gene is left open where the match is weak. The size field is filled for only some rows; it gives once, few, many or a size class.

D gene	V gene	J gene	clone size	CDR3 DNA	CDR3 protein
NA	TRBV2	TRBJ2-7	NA	TGTGCCAGCAGCCTGAAAGGGGACTCCTACGAGCAGTACTTC	CASSLKGDSYEQYF
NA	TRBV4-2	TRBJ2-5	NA	TGTGCCAGCAGCCAAGATGATTCAGGAGGAGAGACCCAGTACTTC	CASSQDDSGGETQYF
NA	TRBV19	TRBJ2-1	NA	TGTGCCAGTAGTATAAGTCAGGGGATATGGGCCAATGAGCAGTTCTTC	CASSISQGIWANEQFF
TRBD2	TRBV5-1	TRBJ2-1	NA	TGCGCCAGCAGGCGGGACTACAGCTCCTACAATGAGCAGTTCTTC	CASRRDYSSYNEQFF
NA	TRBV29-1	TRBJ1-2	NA	TGCAGCGGCGACATATTGGGTGGCTACACCTTC	CSGDILGGYTF
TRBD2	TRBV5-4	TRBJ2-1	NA	TGTGCCAGCAGCTTGGGGGGAGGGACGAATGAGCAGTTCTTC	CASSLGGGTNEQFF
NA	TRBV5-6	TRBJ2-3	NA	TGTGCCAGCAGCTTGACGGCGGGTAGCACAGATACGCAGTATTTT	CASSLTAGSTDTQYF
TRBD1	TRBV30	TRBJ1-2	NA	TGTGCCTGGAGTGTTAAGGGGGCCCTATACTATGGCTACACCTTC	CAWSVKGALYYGYTF
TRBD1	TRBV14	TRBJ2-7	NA	TGTGCCAGCAGCCAAGTCCTATCCGGGACAGGGTTGGCTTTGCACGAGCAGTACTTC	CASSQVLSGTGLALHEQYF
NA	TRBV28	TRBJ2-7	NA	TGTGCCAGCAGTCTGACAGAAACCTACGAGCAGTACTTC	CASSLTETYEQYF
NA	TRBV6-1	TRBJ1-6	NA	TGTGCCAGCAGGACGACAGGAGCCAATTCACCCCTCCACTTT	CASRTTGANSPLHF
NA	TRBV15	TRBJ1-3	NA	TGCGCCACCAGCTCGGGAGGCACTGGAAACACCATATATTTT	CATSSGGTGNTIYF
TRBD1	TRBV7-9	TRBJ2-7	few	TGTGCCAGCAGCGTAACAGGGGAAGGTAACGAGCAGTACTTC	CASSVTGEGNEQYF